Listed here are 32 T cell receptor beta chains from one sample, sequenced in a study of T cells in Graves' hyperthyroidism and ophthalmopathy. TCR beta CDR3 regions were amplified from RNA. Initially, a first-round RT-PCR of the TCR CDR3 employed the HTBI primer set. TCRdb reprocessed the multiplex PCR reads with MiXCR, giving one entry per CDR3 protein. Of over 250,000 distinct CDR3 sequences in the sample, under 30% were seen once. Sequencing input: blood. The receptors shown here come from a man aged 35 to 55 with Graves' hyperthyroidism that later progressed to Graves' ophthalmopathy.

This clonotype came up many times. The J gene is TRBJ1-2, the V gene TRBV19; 7 bases map to TRBD1. After removal of 9 bases from V and 5 bases from J, the junction contained 6 bases not matched to a gene. The germline V gene has CDR1 LNHDA and CDR2 SQIVND (reference sequence). The length of the CDR3 is 12 residues. In DNA form, the CDR3 reads TGTGCCAGCCGGGAGACAGGGTATGGCTACACCTTC. This encodes CASRETGYGYTF. Full variable domain (outside the CDR3, taken from reference TRBV19 and TRBJ1-2): DGGITQSPKYLFRKEGQNVTLSCEQNLNHDAMYWYRQDPGQGLRLIYYSQIVNDFQKGDIAEGYSVSREKKESFPLTVTSAQKNPTAFYLCASRETGYGYTFGSGTRLTVV.

This clonotype was counted at least ten times. The CDR3 protein is CASSEALATYEQYF. The DNA for the CDR3 is TGTGCCAGCAGTGAAGCCTTGGCGACCTACGAGCAGTACTTC. The chain combines TRBV6-1 with TRBJ2-7; D gene unclear. Germline values: CDR1 MNHNS, CDR2 SASEGT. Trimming removed 0 bases at V and 2 bases at J, with 8 bases between. The CDR3 sequence is 14 residues long.

Ten or more counts support this clonotype. The chain joins TRBV9 to TRBJ2-2; 13 nucleotides match TRBD2. Germline CDR1 and CDR2: SGDLS and YYNGEE. V shed 3 bases and J 8 bases; nucleotides not matched to a gene: 10. CDR3 length: 17 residues. The CDR3 bases are TGTGCCAGCAGCGCCAAACGGACTAGCGGGAGTACTGGGGAGCTGTTTTTT. It translates to CASSAKRTSGSTGELFF. The full variable domain, completed using reference TRBV9 and TRBJ2-2, is DSGVTQTPKHLITATGQRVTLRCSPRSGDLSVYWYQQSLDQGLQFLIQYYNGEERAKGNILERFSAQQFPDLHSELNLSSLELGDSALYFCASSAKRTSGSTGELFFGEGSRLTVL.

This clonotype was detected ten times or more. V and J are TRBV6-5 and TRBJ1-6, with unresolved D. This CDR3 has 15 amino acids. Germline lookup yields CDR1 MNHEY and CDR2 SVGAGI. Trimming removed 0 bases at V and 7 bases at J, with 10 bases between. CDR3 nucleotide sequence: TGTGCCAGCAGTTACTCTACAGTCGGGAATTCACCCCTCCACTTT. Protein: CASSYSTVGNSPLHF.

The sample holds many counts of this clonotype. This sequence joins TRBV7-2 and TRBJ2-5; TRBD1 is a possible D gene (7 bases). Trimming shortened V by 5 bases and J by 4 bases, and 14 bases separated the two germline ends. CDR1 and CDR2 from the germline V gene are SGHTA and FQGNSA. The CDR3 runs 14 residues. The CDR3 loop is CASSARGELETQYF. The CDR3 DNA sequence: TGTGCCAGCAGCGCCAGGGGGGAACTAGAGACCCAGTACTTC.

The V call is TRBV20-1, the J call TRBJ1-3, with 7 bases aligning to TRBD1. The germline gives CDR1 DFQATT, CDR2 SNEGSKA (reference sequence). This CDR3 has 14 residues. The junction had 4 bases not matched to a gene; V was cut back by 1 base and J by 4 bases. The CDR3 DNA follows: TGCAGTGCTAGAGTAGGGACAGCGGGAAACACCATATATTTT. Its protein product is CSARVGTAGNTIYF.

The chain is built from TRBV20-1 and TRBJ2-7; TRBD1 aligns across 10 bases. After removal of 2 bases from V and 5 bases from J, the junction contained 9 bases not matched to a gene. From germline, CDR1 is DFQATT and CDR2 SNEGSKA (reference sequence). The length of the CDR3 is 15 residues. This chain's CDR3 is CSARIPTGGPNEQYF. DNA of the CDR3: TGCAGTGCTAGAATCCCGACAGGGGGCCCTAACGAGCAGTACTTC.

The sample holds many counts of this clonotype. The genes are TRBV4-1 and TRBJ2-2; D ambiguous. With 0 bases removed from V and 1 base from J, the gap between germline ends came to 15 bases. This CDR3 spans 18 amino acids. The germline CDR1 and CDR2 sequences are MGHRA and YSYEKL. In DNA form, the CDR3 reads TGCGCCAGCAGCCAAGATCGTAACGGAGTGGGGAACACCGGGGAGCTGTTTTTT. It specifies CASSQDRNGVGNTGELFF.

This clonotype was seen at least ten times. V and J are TRBV29-1 and TRBJ2-2; D might be TRBD1 (6 bases). The V end lost 3 bases, the J end lost 3 bases, and 8 bases lay between the germline ends. The CDR3 extends over 13 amino acids. The germline gives CDR1 SQVTM, CDR2 ANQGSEA. This CDR3 reads CSVDPGDTGELFF. The CDR3 nucleotides are TGCAGCGTTGACCCAGGGGACACCGGGGAGCTGTTTTTT.

The sample holds many counts of this clonotype. V is TRBV28 and J is TRBJ2-7, with 9 bases that match TRBD2. Germline V lookup: CDR1 MDHEN, CDR2 SYDVKM. The CDR3 is made up of 17 amino acids. J gave up 6 bases and V 1 base, and 13 bases lay outside the gene matches. The CDR3 DNA follows: TGTGCCAGCAGTTTATTCGGGTTAGGGCGGGAGGGAAGCGAGCAGTACTTC. Protein product: CASSLFGLGREGSEQYF. Full variable domain (rest looked up from reference TRBV28 and TRBJ2-7): DVKVTQSSRYLVKRTGEKVFLECVQDMDHENMFWYRQDPGLGLRLIYFSYDVKMKEKGDIPEGYSVSREKKERFSLILESASTNQTSMYLCASSLFGLGREGSEQYFGPGTRLTVT.

The chain's CDR3 is CATRPNRGMGEAFF. Written as DNA, the CDR3 is TGTGCCACCAGGCCTAACAGGGGAATGGGTGAAGCTTTCTTT. The gene calls are TRBV24-1 and TRBJ1-1, with 7 bases lining up with TRBD1. Per germline, CDR1 KGHDR and CDR2 SFDVKD. The V segment lost 7 bases and the J segment 7 bases; nucleotides outside the gene matches: 11. The CDR3 consists of 14 residues.

V gene TRBV6-2 or TRBV6-3 combines with J gene TRBJ1-2; 7 bases map to TRBD1. The germline V gene has CDR1 MNHEY and CDR2 SVGEGT. The CDR3 length is 15 residues. V trimming: 0 bases; J trimming: 2 bases; junction bases outside the gene matches: 3. CDR3 residues: CASSYSSRGNYGYTF. The DNA of the CDR3 is TGTGCCAGCAGTTACTCGAGCAGGGGGAACTATGGCTACACCTTC.

This clonotype was counted at least ten times. J is TRBJ2-7 and V is TRBV12-3 or TRBV12-4; the match to TRBD2 covers 13 bases. The V and J ends lost 4 bases and 3 bases, in that order; junction bases with no gene match: 3. CDR3 length: 15 residues. CDR3: CASSSRTSGSYEQYF. CDR3 coding DNA: TGTGCCAGCAGTTCGCGGACTAGCGGGAGCTACGAGCAGTACTTC.

The sample holds many counts of this clonotype. The chain has TRBV6-5 and TRBJ1-5; D may be TRBD1 (5 bases). The germline gives CDR1 MNHEY, CDR2 SVGAGI. The CDR3 covers 15 residues. Between the trimmed V and J ends, which lost 10 bases and 0 bases, there was a span of 16 bases. CDR3 nucleotide sequence: TGTGCCACCAAGGATCCAGGGAGTAGCAATCAGCCCCAGCATTTT. Amino acids: CATKDPGSSNQPQHF.

This clonotype came up many times. The genes are TRBV5-1 and TRBJ2-3; TRBD1 is a possible D gene (7 bases). In germline, CDR1 is SGHRS, CDR2 YFSETQ. Trimming took 4 bases from V and 0 from J, leaving 9 bases between them. The CDR3 is 14 amino acids. CDR3 sequence reads: CASSAGQSTDTQYF. The CDR3, as DNA: TGCGCCAGCAGCGCGGGACAGAGCACAGATACGCAGTATTTT.

This clonotype was detected many times. This chain joins TRBV4-1 and TRBJ2-1, with 7 positions matching TRBD2. After removal of 0 bases from V and 4 bases from J, the junction contained 6 bases not matched to a gene. CDR3 length: 16 residues. In germline, CDR1 is MGHRA, CDR2 YSYEKL. The CDR3 reads CASSQDRSSGYNEQFF. The CDR3 DNA sequence: TGCGCCAGCAGCCAAGACCGGTCTAGCGGTTACAATGAGCAGTTCTTC.

In this sample, this clonotype turned up many times. The rearrangement uses TRBV7-9 and TRBJ1-1; D possibly corresponds to TRBD1 (5 bases). There are 14 residues in the CDR3. Trimming took off 0 bases at V and 5 bases at J, with 10 bases between the two ends. Per germline, CDR1 SEHNR and CDR2 FQNEAQ (reference sequence). DNA of the CDR3: TGTGCCAGCAGCTTAGCGGTTAAGGGGACTGAAGCTTTCTTT. Encoded protein: CASSLAVKGTEAFF.

This clonotype was picked up a small number of times. The chain carries TRBV10-3 and TRBJ2-5; D might be TRBD2 (5 bases). The CDR3 spans 13 residues. CDR1 is ENHRY and CDR2 is SYGVKD in the germline V gene. The V gene lost 3 bases and the J gene lost 3 bases, with 8 bases spanning the gap. The CDR3: CAISDPAEETQYF. In DNA, the CDR3 is TGTGCCATCAGTGACCCAGCGGAAGAGACCCAGTACTTC.

This clonotype was recorded at least ten times. The rearrangement uses TRBV28 and TRBJ2-7; 7 bases agree with TRBD1. V lost 6 bases to trimming and J lost 2 bases; unmatched junction nucleotides: 19. CDR1 is MDHEN and CDR2 is SYDVKM in the germline V gene. This CDR3 region has 18 residues. The CDR3 DNA sequence: TGTGCCAGCAGCGACAGTTACAGGGGCGTAGGCAAAACCTACGAGCAGTACTTC. It specifies CASSDSYRGVGKTYEQYF.

The chain joins TRBV28 to TRBJ2-5; D is perhaps TRBD1 (5 bases). The germline V and J ends were trimmed by 5 bases and 1 base, with 20 bases remaining between them. The length of the CDR3 is 17 residues. CDR1 and CDR2 (germline): MDHEN, SYDVKM. The CDR3 DNA follows: TGTGCCAGCAGTCGCCAATCCCCGCTGGACATCCAAGAGACCCAGTACTTC. Translated: CASSRQSPLDIQETQYF.

This clonotype was counted only a few times. The chain carries TRBV20-1 and TRBJ1-2; D is ambiguous. The CDR3 has 14 amino acids. V gave up 3 bases and J gave up 0 bases, with 11 bases separating them. The germline CDR1 and CDR2 sequences are DFQATT and SNEGSKA (reference sequence). The CDR3 DNA sequence: TGCAGTGCTAGGGGTGGAGAGACTAACTATGGCTACACCTTC. Its translation: CSARGGETNYGYTF.

The rearrangement links TRBV7-6 to TRBJ2-7; unclear D gene. The CDR3 consists of 15 residues. V was pared by 0 bases and J by 1 base, with 10 bases between. Germline-derived CDR1 and CDR2 are SGHVS and FNYEAQ. The CDR3 DNA reads TGTGCCAGCAGCTTAGCCCGACATTTTTCCTACGAGCAGTACTTC. This encodes CASSLARHFSYEQYF.

This clonotype was seen repeatedly, ten times or more. The chain is built from TRBV30 and TRBJ2-2; 10 bases are shared with TRBD2. Germline V lookup: CDR1 GTSNPN, CDR2 SVGIG (reference sequence). V was clipped by 1 base and J by 4 bases; unmatched bases: 3. This CDR3 spans 15 amino acids. CDR3 bases: TGTGCCTGGAGTGGACTAGCGGGCCCCACCGGGGAGCTGTTTTTT. The encoded protein is CAWSGLAGPTGELFF.

This clonotype came up many times. The chain has TRBV19 and TRBJ1-5, with TRBD1 matching over 8 bases. The CDR3 spans 17 residues. CDR1 is LNHDA and CDR2 is SQIVND in the germline V gene (reference sequence). After removal of 4 bases from V and 3 bases from J, the junction contained 11 bases not matched to a gene. CDR3 in DNA: TGTGCCAGTAGTAGGATGATCTTGGGACAGGACAATCAGCCCCAGCATTTT. Translating it yields CASSRMILGQDNQPQHF.

The chain is built from TRBV27 and TRBJ2-7, with a possible D match to TRBD2 (6 bases). V was clipped by 7 bases and J by 2 bases, with 15 bases between them. Germline loops: CDR1 MNHEY, CDR2 SMNVEV (reference sequence). The CDR3 is 14 amino acids. CDR3 nucleotide sequence: TGTGCCAGCAAACCGGGACTTCAAACCTACGAGCAGTACTTC. It is translated as CASKPGLQTYEQYF.

About this clonotype: Given a much more abundant clone one base away, this may be a read error. This chain uses TRBV3-1 with TRBJ1-1; D not certain. Germline V gene sequence: CDR1 LGHDT, CDR2 YNNKEL (reference sequence). With 0 bases removed from V and 0 bases from J, the gap between germline ends came to 8 bases. The length of the CDR3 is 15 residues. The CDR3 loop reads CASSQEPLLNTEAFF. CDR3 bases: TGTGCCAGCAGCCAAGAACCCTTGTTGAACACTGAAGCTTTCTTT.

This clonotype came up many times. This rearrangement joins TRBV12-3 or TRBV12-4 to TRBJ1-1; a possible D gene is TRBD1 (6 bases). CDR3 length equals 14 residues. The V end lost 2 bases, the J end lost 1 base, and 8 bases lay between the germline ends. CDR3: CASSLTGWNTEAFF. For the CDR3, the DNA is TGTGCCAGCAGTTTAACAGGGTGGAACACTGAAGCTTTCTTT.

The J gene is TRBJ1-2, the V gene TRBV27, with TRBD1 matching over 9 bases. V was pared by 5 bases and J by 7 bases, with 11 bases of the junction left unmatched. Germline V gives CDR1 MNHEY, CDR2 SMNVEV (reference sequence). CDR3 length: 15 amino acids. The CDR3, as DNA: TGTGCCAGCAGTGAAAACCCCGGGACAGGGTCTGGCTACACCTTC. Amino acid sequence: CASSENPGTGSGYTF.

The sample holds many counts of this clonotype. CDR3 nucleotides: TGTGCCAGCAGTGAAGCACCCACACACAGGGTCCCGGACTACGAGCAGTACTTC. Its translation: CASSEAPTHRVPDYEQYF. The V call is TRBV2, the J call TRBJ2-7; D might be TRBD1 (6 bases). Germline CDR1 and CDR2: SNHLY and FYNNEI. The CDR3 is made up of 18 amino acids. V was cut by 0 bases and J by 3 bases, with 21 bases left in between.

Ten or more counts support this clonotype. The chain has TRBV28 and TRBJ2-7; 12 positions match TRBD1. CDR3 length equals 15 residues. The V and J ends lost 6 bases and 6 bases, in that order; junction bases with no gene match: 9. Per germline, CDR1 MDHEN and CDR2 SYDVKM. CDR3 in amino acids: CASSSPGTGGSEQYF. The CDR3 nucleotides are TGTGCCAGCAGCTCACCCGGGACAGGGGGCAGCGAGCAGTACTTC. The full variable domain, with the rest looked up from reference TRBV28 and TRBJ2-7, is DVKVTQSSRYLVKRTGEKVFLECVQDMDHENMFWYRQDPGLGLRLIYFSYDVKMKEKGDIPEGYSVSREKKERFSLILESASTNQTSMYLCASSSPGTGGSEQYFGPGTRLTVT.

This clonotype has a count of ten or more. The chain couples TRBV15 to TRBJ2-2; D is undetermined. Trimming cost V 0 bases and J 7 bases, with 15 bases left between them. The CDR3 covers 16 residues. Germline CDR1 LNHNV, CDR2 YYDKDF (reference sequence). The CDR3 DNA reads as TGTGCCACCAGCAGAGATAGGCTCCCTTGGGGCGGGGAGCTGTTTTTT. Translation gives CATSRDRLPWGGELFF.

This clonotype was recorded many times. The CDR3 bases are TGTGCCAGCAGCCAATCCACGTACAATGAGCAGTTCTTC. It codes for CASSQSTYNEQFF. V usage is TRBV3-1 and J usage is TRBJ2-1; D is unresolved. Germline V gene lookup returns CDR1 LGHDT and CDR2 YNNKEL (reference sequence). The CDR3 totals 13 residues. Trimming pared 2 bases from V and 4 bases from J, leaving 6 bases between.